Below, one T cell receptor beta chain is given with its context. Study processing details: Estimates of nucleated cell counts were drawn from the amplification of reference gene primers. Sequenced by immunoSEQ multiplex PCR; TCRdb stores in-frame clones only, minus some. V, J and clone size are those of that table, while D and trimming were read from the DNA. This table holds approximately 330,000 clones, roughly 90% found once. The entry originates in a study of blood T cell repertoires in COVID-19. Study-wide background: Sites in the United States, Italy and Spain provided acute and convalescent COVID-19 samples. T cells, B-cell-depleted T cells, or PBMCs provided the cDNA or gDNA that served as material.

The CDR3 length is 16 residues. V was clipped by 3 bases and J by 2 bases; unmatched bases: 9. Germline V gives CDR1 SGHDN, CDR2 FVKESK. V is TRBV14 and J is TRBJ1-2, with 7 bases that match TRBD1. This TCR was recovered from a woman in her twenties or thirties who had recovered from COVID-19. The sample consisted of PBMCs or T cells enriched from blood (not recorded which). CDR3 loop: CASSHRTGVLNYGYTF. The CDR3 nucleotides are TGTGCCAGCAGCCATAGAACAGGGGTTTTAAACTATGGCTACACCTTC.